This passage covers 20 T cell receptor beta chains from one sample sequenced in a study of radiation and T cells in renal cell carcinoma. TCRdb keeps only in-frame clones here, not all; method: immunoSEQ multiplex PCR. The sample lists around 120,000 clones; 80% to 90% were seen once. Time point meaning: blood 2 weeks post-SBRT. Treatment: 15 Gy SBRT to primary tumor, nephrectomy 4 weeks later. This specimen consisted of blood, obtained from a patient whose treatment included radiotherapy and nephrectomy. These receptors all stem from a woman aged 60-75 years with renal cell carcinoma.

The chain links TRBV28 to TRBJ1-2; a possible D gene is TRBD1 (6 bases). Germline V gives CDR1 MDHEN, CDR2 SYDVKM. This CDR3 is built from 16 residues. V was clipped by 4 bases and J by 4 bases, with 19 bases between them. The CDR3 nucleotides read TGTGCCAGCAGTTCCCCGGGGGCCCTTAGCGTCTATGGCTACACCTTC. It translates to CASSSPGALSVYGYTF.

The J gene is TRBJ2-2, the V gene TRBV7-9; D may be TRBD1 (5 bases). Germline V CDR1 and CDR2: SEHNR, FQNEAQ (reference sequence). This CDR3 region has 13 residues. Deletions cut 5 bases from V and 5 bases from J, with 9 bases between. The CDR3 loop reads CASSLRQTGELFF. CDR3 in DNA: TGTGCCAGCAGCCTTCGACAGACCGGGGAGCTGTTTTTT.

The chain couples TRBV7-9 to TRBJ2-1, with a tentative D call TRBD1 (7 bases). The CDR3 runs 16 residues. In germline, CDR1 is SEHNR, CDR2 FQNEAQ (reference sequence). Trimming removed 7 bases from V and 2 bases from J, with 18 bases in between. The CDR3 nucleotides are TGTGCCAGCAACTCAGGTGGAGGGGGCGCCTACAATGAGCAGTTCTTC. Residues: CASNSGGGGAYNEQFF.

Sample share makes this clone medium-sized. The chain combines TRBV6-1 with TRBJ1-5; D gene ambiguous. V lost 4 bases and J 0 bases, leaving 4 bases between the germline ends. The CDR3 is 13 residues long. Germline V CDR1 and CDR2: MNHNS, SASEGT. In DNA form, the CDR3 reads TGTGCCAGCAGTGCCACTAGCAATCAGCCCCAGCATTTT. It specifies CASSATSNQPQHF.

This rearrangement joins TRBV4-2 to TRBJ1-2; TRBD1 might be the D (6 bases). The CDR3 extends over 15 amino acids. Germline assignment: CDR1 LGHNA and CDR2 YNFKEQ. V dropped 1 base and J dropped 8 bases, with 17 bases sitting between them. The CDR3 loop reads CASSQGRDITGGYTF. The CDR3 DNA reads as TGTGCCAGCAGCCAAGGCCGGGACATAACGGGGGGCTACACCTTC.

The table lists this clone with a few counts. The chain has TRBV5-1 and TRBJ1-2, with TRBD1 matching 9 bases. Germline V lookup: CDR1 SGHRS, CDR2 YFSETQ. V lost 4 bases, J lost 4 bases, and 8 bases stayed unmatched. The CDR3 runs to 15 residues. The CDR3 nucleotides are TGCGCCAGCAGCACACAGGGGGCGCGGGGCTATGGCTACACCTTC. It translates to CASSTQGARGYGYTF.

The CDR3: CASSTGDLNIQYF. In nucleotides, the CDR3 is TGTGCCAGCAGTACAGGGGATCTGAACATTCAGTACTTC. The genes are TRBV2 and TRBJ2-4, with 7 nucleotides matching TRBD1. Germline loops: CDR1 SNHLY, CDR2 FYNNEI. The J segment lost 7 bases and the V segment lost 5 bases, leaving 5 bases of the junction unmatched. The length of the CDR3 is 13 residues.

The CDR3 DNA reads TGTGCCAGCAACCTACAGGGAGGCTGGTCTGGAGAGACCCAGTACTTC. It yields the protein CASNLQGGWSGETQYF. The genes are TRBV5-8 and TRBJ2-5; D tentatively reads TRBD1 or TRBD2 (6 bases each). The length of the CDR3 is 16 residues. Germline CDR1 SGHTS, CDR2 YDEGEE. V lost 6 bases to trimming and J lost 4 bases, with 22 bases between them.

This clone was counted a single time. V and J are TRBV2 and TRBJ2-7; 7 bases align to TRBD2. With 5 bases clipped from V and 2 bases from J, the junction kept 6 bases outside the gene matches. The V gene's germline CDR1 is SNHLY and CDR2 FYNNEI. This CDR3 region has 14 residues. The CDR3 DNA sequence: TGTGCCAGCAGTCTCCGGGACTATACCTACGAGCAGTACTTC. It translates to CASSLRDYTYEQYF.

The chain joins TRBV2 to TRBJ2-7; a possible D gene is TRBD1 (5 bases). There are 14 residues in the CDR3. Germline loops: CDR1 SNHLY, CDR2 FYNNEI. V was trimmed by 11 bases and J by 0 bases, leaving 17 bases between them. The chain's CDR3 is CAAKGVKSSYEQYF. In DNA form, the CDR3 reads TGTGCCGCAAAAGGGGTCAAGAGCTCCTACGAGCAGTACTTC.

The chain uses TRBV6-5 and TRBJ1-3, with no clear D. CDR1 and CDR2 (germline): MNHEY, SVGAGI. Deletions cut 7 bases from V and 2 bases from J, with 15 bases between. The CDR3 sequence is 15 residues long. CDR3 in DNA: TGTGCCAGCAAATTCGGGTTTACACCTGGAAACACCATATATTTT. Protein sequence: CASKFGFTPGNTIYF.

The rearrangement joins TRBV6-5 to TRBJ2-7; D perhaps matches TRBD1 (6 bases). Trimming pared 8 bases from V and 4 bases from J, leaving 15 bases between. Per germline, CDR1 MNHEY and CDR2 SVGAGI. This CDR3 is built from 13 residues. The CDR3 sequence: CASARQERYEQYF. The CDR3 DNA reads as TGTGCCAGCGCCAGACAGGAAAGGTACGAGCAGTACTTC.

This clone was observed a handful of times. The chain links TRBV5-4 to TRBJ2-1, with a weak D call TRBD2 (6 bases). The germline V and J ends were trimmed by 4 bases and 4 bases, with 9 bases remaining between them. This CDR3 contains 13 residues. Per the germline V gene, CDR1 is SGHNT and CDR2 is YYREEE (reference sequence). The CDR3 is CASSLGLYNEQFF. CDR3 sequence (DNA): TGTGCCAGCAGCCTCGGACTATACAATGAGCAGTTCTTC.

The chain employs TRBV27 and TRBJ2-2; a weak D match, TRBD2 (5 bases). Germline CDR1 is MNHEY and CDR2 is SMNVEV (reference sequence). The CDR3 runs to 16 residues. V lost 1 base and J lost 5, with 14 bases in between. The CDR3 nucleotides are TGTGCCAGCAGTTTATTTGGACTTGGTAGGACCGGGGAGCTGTTTTTT. Its translation is CASSLFGLGRTGELFF.

This chain links TRBV6-1 with TRBJ2-7, with D hard to call. The V and J ends lost 1 base and 2 bases respectively, with 15 bases between them. From germline, CDR1 is MNHNS and CDR2 SASEGT. The CDR3 spans 16 residues. CDR3 nucleotides: TGTGCCAGCAGTGAAGGAGTCGCGGACGGAGCCTACGAGCAGTACTTC. It encodes CASSEGVADGAYEQYF.

This clone has just one count. This sequence joins TRBV29-1 and TRBJ2-2; D may be TRBD1 or TRBD2 (5 bases each). The germline gives CDR1 SQVTM, CDR2 ANQGSEA. Trimming pared 5 bases from V and 4 bases from J, leaving 14 bases between. The CDR3 consists of 14 residues. CDR3 residues: CSVSPSGGTGELFF. The CDR3 DNA sequence: TGCAGCGTTTCACCCTCTGGGGGCACCGGGGAGCTGTTTTTT.

The chain uses TRBV19 and TRBJ1-5, with D maybe TRBD1 (6 bases). Per germline, CDR1 LNHDA and CDR2 SQIVND (reference sequence). CDR3 size: 14 residues. V gave up 5 bases and J gave up 7 bases, with 15 bases separating them. DNA of the CDR3: TGTGCCAGTAGTGAGGGACACGGAGAGCAGCCCCAGCATTTT. Amino acid sequence: CASSEGHGEQPQHF. Filled out from reference TRBV19 and TRBJ1-5, the complete variable domain reads DGGITQSPKYLFRKEGQNVTLSCEQNLNHDAMYWYRQDPGQGLRLIYYSQIVNDFQKGDIAEGYSVSREKKESFPLTVTSAQKNPTAFYLCASSEGHGEQPQHFGDGTRLSIL.

J is TRBJ2-5 and V is TRBV6-1; tentatively, D is TRBD1 (6 bases). The J call may be faulty, since TRBJ2-7 better matches the DNA end. This CDR3 is built from 19 residues. The germline V gene encodes CDR1 MNHNS and CDR2 SASEGT. Here the CDR3 reads CASSEKVTGLLKSSYEQYF. The CDR3 coding sequence is TGTGCCAGCAGTGAAAAGGTAACAGGGCTACTCAAGAGCTCCTACGAGCAGTACTTC.

The chain links TRBV19 to TRBJ2-1; D perhaps matches TRBD2 (6 bases). Germline values: CDR1 LNHDA, CDR2 SQIVND (reference sequence). With 3 bases removed from V and 10 bases from J, the gap between germline ends came to 22 bases. This CDR3 has 16 amino acids. CDR3 sequence reads: CASSITAGLPSSEQFF. Here the CDR3 DNA reads TGTGCCAGTAGTATCACCGCGGGACTCCCATCTAGCGAGCAGTTCTTC.

This clone is medium-sized. The V gene is TRBV4-1, the J gene TRBJ1-1; possible D gene TRBD1, 5 bases. Germline V CDR1 and CDR2: MGHRA, YSYEKL. The length of the CDR3 is 14 residues. Deletions cut 5 bases from V and 5 bases from J, with 15 bases between. This chain's CDR3 is CASSSGEGRTEAFF. The CDR3 bases are TGCGCCAGCAGCTCCGGGGAGGGACGGACTGAAGCTTTCTTT.